The 19 T cell receptor beta chains below were found in one sample sequenced in a study of cytomegalovirus exposure and HLA in healthy donors. With 60 Vbeta and 13 Jbeta primers, the PCR was carried out. The data were produced by immunoSEQ multiplex PCR, yet TCRdb's version contains in-frame clones alone and is incomplete. The data contain over 150,000 clones, 65% to 80% of them singletons. The specimen was PBMCs. Receptors were obtained from a man younger than 40 in good health and CMV-seropositive.

The chain carries TRBV7-3 and TRBJ2-3, with a possible D match to TRBD2 (5 bases). This CDR3 is built from 16 residues. In germline, CDR1 is SGHTA, CDR2 FQGTGA. V gave up 2 bases and J gave up 5 bases, with 17 bases separating them. The CDR3 DNA is TGTGCCAGCAGCTTATGGGGTTCCGCGGGCGGAGATACGCAGTATTTT. Amino acid sequence: CASSLWGSAGGDTQYF.

This CDR3 reads CASSQRRTALEKLFF. In nucleotides, the CDR3 is TGCGCCAGCAGCCAGCGCAGGACAGCCCTTGAAAAACTGTTTTTT. The chain links TRBV4-3 to TRBJ1-4; the D gene is possibly TRBD1 (6 bases). The CDR3 extends over 15 amino acids. Per the germline V gene, CDR1 is LGHNA and CDR2 is YSLEER. V lost 3 bases to trimming and J lost 7 bases, with 15 bases between them.

The rearrangement uses TRBV10-3 and TRBJ2-7, with TRBD2 as a possible D gene (6 bases). CDR1 ENHRY and CDR2 SYGVKD come from the germline V gene. The V end was cut by 8 bases, the J end by 0 bases, with 8 bases between. The CDR3 extends over 12 amino acids. The CDR3 reads CAIAGSSYEQYF. For the CDR3, the DNA is TGTGCCATCGCCGGGAGCTCCTACGAGCAGTACTTC.

This chain uses TRBV7-6 with TRBJ2-3, with TRBD1 as a possible D gene (6 bases). The V and J ends lost 1 base and 0 bases respectively, with 14 bases between them. The CDR3 extends over 17 amino acids. CDR1 is SGHVS and CDR2 is FNYEAQ in the germline V gene. The CDR3 sequence is CASSLGGRGISTDTQYF. For the CDR3, the DNA is TGTGCCAGCAGCTTAGGGGGCAGGGGTATTAGCACAGATACGCAGTATTTT.

V and J are TRBV11-2 and TRBJ2-7; no reliable D call. The CDR3 is 13 residues long. CDR1 is SGHAT and CDR2 is FQNNGV in the germline V gene. V lost 3 bases to trimming and J lost 3 bases, with 9 bases between them. The CDR3 bases are TGTGCCAGCAGCTTTTCCCAGGTCTACGAGCAGTACTTC. Protein sequence: CASSFSQVYEQYF.

In the case of this clone: Different DNA sequences within this sample yield the same CDR3. V and J are TRBV7-3 and TRBJ1-5, with 9 positions matching TRBD1. Trimming removed 4 bases from V and 8 bases from J; junction bases left unmatched: 6. The CDR3 extends over 14 amino acids. CDR1 is SGHTA, CDR2 FQGTGA, per germline. This CDR3 reads CASSSTDRGEPQHF. In DNA, the CDR3 is TGTGCCAGCAGCTCGACGGACAGGGGTGAGCCCCAGCATTTT.

This chain uses TRBV18 with TRBJ2-7, with a tentative D call TRBD1 (5 bases). The V gene lost 0 bases and the J gene lost 2 bases, with 14 bases spanning the gap. CDR1 and CDR2 (germline): KGHSH, LQKENI. CDR3 length: 16 amino acids. The CDR3, as DNA: TGTGCCAGCTCACCACCGGGGCCTTCGCAAACCTACGAGCAGTACTTC. It specifies CASSPPGPSQTYEQYF.

As to this clone: Additional DNA sequences in this sample encode the identical CDR3. The chain joins TRBV29-1 to TRBJ2-2; D ambiguous. V lost 8 bases, J lost 5 bases, and 18 bases lay in between. CDR1 is SQVTM, CDR2 ANQGSEA, per germline. CDR3 size: 14 residues. DNA of the CDR3: TGCAGCATACCCGGCAGAGGTATAACCGGGGAGCTGTTTTTT. Amino acids: CSIPGRGITGELFF.

This chain links TRBV28 with TRBJ1-3; D remains ambiguous. Germline V gene sequence: CDR1 MDHEN, CDR2 SYDVKM. This CDR3 is built from 10 residues. V dropped 8 bases and J dropped 4 bases, with 3 bases sitting between them. The chain's CDR3 is CASEGNTIYF. CDR3 nucleotide sequence: TGTGCCAGCGAGGGAAACACCATATATTTT.

This chain links TRBV19 with TRBJ2-2, with TRBD2 matching 8 bases. V lost 3 bases to trimming and J lost 5 bases; unmatched junction nucleotides: 8. Germline V gene data show CDR1 as LNHDA and CDR2 as SQIVND (reference sequence). The CDR3 loop spans 16 amino acids. CDR3 bases: TGTGCCAGTAGTATTACCGGGACTAGTGTTACCGGGGAGCTGTTTTTT. It encodes CASSITGTSVTGELFF.

The V call is TRBV7-3, the J call TRBJ2-6; TRBD1 aligns across 8 bases. The CDR3 totals 16 residues. The V segment lost 4 bases and the J segment 4 bases; nucleotides outside the gene matches: 6. Germline V gene data show CDR1 as SGHTA and CDR2 as FQGTGA. The CDR3 DNA follows: TGTGCCAGCAGCTCGCAGGGGGCGCCAGGGGCCAACGTCCTGACTTTC. Translation gives CASSSQGAPGANVLTF. The full variable domain, rest sourced from reference TRBV7-3 and TRBJ2-6, is GAGVSQTPSNKVTEKGKYVELRCDPISGHTALYWYRQSLGQGPEFLIYFQGTGAADDSGLPNDRFFAVRPEGSVSTLKIQRTERGDSAVYLCASSSQGAPGANVLTFGAGSRLTVL.

V and J are TRBV6-5 and TRBJ2-1; D is ambiguous. V lost 2 bases to trimming and J lost 0 bases, with 5 bases between them. Germline V gene lookup returns CDR1 MNHEY and CDR2 SVGAGI. The CDR3 contains 14 residues. The CDR3 DNA reads TGTGCCAGCAGTTACATGAGCTCCTACAATGAGCAGTTCTTC. It yields the protein CASSYMSSYNEQFF.

The V gene is TRBV11-3, the J gene TRBJ2-3; 12 nucleotides align to TRBD2. Looked up from germline, CDR1 is SGHNT and CDR2 is YENEEA. The CDR3 length is 14 residues. V gave up 5 bases and J gave up 6 bases; unmatched junction bases: 3. The CDR3 DNA follows: TGTGCCAGCAGCCAGACTAGCGGGGGTGATACGCAGTATTTT. The encoded protein is CASSQTSGGDTQYF.

The chain is built from TRBV23-1 and TRBJ2-7, with 10 nucleotides matching TRBD2. TRBV23-1 is an open reading frame, and its role is uncertain. The CDR3 extends over 18 amino acids. V lost 0 bases and J lost 4; bases outside the gene matches: 12. CDR3 coding DNA: TGCGCCAGCAGTCAATCGTGGCTAGCGGGGGAACCGAGGTACGAGCAGTACTTC. Its translation is CASSQSWLAGEPRYEQYF.

The chain links TRBV2 to TRBJ2-1; 13 bases agree with TRBD2. Germline V CDR1 and CDR2: SNHLY, FYNNEI. This CDR3 is 15 amino acids long. After removal of 8 bases from V and 6 bases from J, the junction contained 7 bases not matched to a gene. CDR3 sequence (DNA): TGTGCCAGCCAAAATCGACTAGCGGGAGGCAATGAGCAGTTCTTC. It encodes CASQNRLAGGNEQFF.

This clone has only a few counts. The chain joins TRBV7-6 to TRBJ2-3; the D gene is possibly TRBD2 (6 bases). The CDR3 runs 16 residues. Trimming cost V 5 bases and J 0 bases, with 15 bases left between them. CDR1 and CDR2 (germline): SGHVS, FNYEAQ. In DNA form, the CDR3 reads TGTGCCAGCAGCAGTAGACTAGTGACTAGCACAGATACGCAGTATTTT. Protein sequence: CASSSRLVTSTDTQYF. Variable domain in full (rest from reference TRBV7-6 and TRBJ2-3): GAGVSQSPRYKVTKRGQDVALRCDPISGHVSLYWYRQALGQGPEFLTYFNYEAQQDKSGLPNDRFSAERPEGSISTLTIQRTEQRDSAMYRCASSSRLVTSTDTQYFGPGTRLTVL.

The V and J genes are TRBV18 and TRBJ2-5; 8 bases align to TRBD2. Germline assignment: CDR1 KGHSH and CDR2 LQKENI. The CDR3 loop spans 14 amino acids. Losses at the gene ends were 6 bases for V and 5 bases for J; bases not matched to a gene: 8. In DNA, the CDR3 is TGTGCCAGCTCCCCTCTGTCTAGCGGGGAGACCCAGTACTTC. Its protein product is CASSPLSSGETQYF.

The chain links TRBV5-1 to TRBJ2-2; 8 positions agree with TRBD2. Germline CDR1 is SGHRS and CDR2 is YFSETQ. V lost 4 bases, J lost 7 bases, and 6 bases stayed unmatched. The CDR3 consists of 14 residues. The CDR3 region is CASSSTSGGGELFF. In nucleotides, the CDR3 is TGCGCCAGCAGCAGTACTAGCGGTGGCGGGGAGCTGTTTTTT.

On this clone: One junction end disagrees with the germline gene, perhaps due to a read error. The J gene is TRBJ2-1, the V gene TRBV7-2; 8 bases are shared with TRBD2. Germline V gene sequence: CDR1 SGHTA, CDR2 FQGNSA. The CDR3 loop spans 15 amino acids. The CDR3 loop reads CASSVAGRPYDEQFF. CDR3 coding DNA: TGTGCCAGCAGCGTAGCGGGGCGGCCTTATGATGAGCAGTTCTTC.